This TCR beta chain came from a study of T cells in Graves' hyperthyroidism and ophthalmopathy. In germline, CDR1 is LNHNV, CDR2 YYDKDF (reference sequence). This CDR3 comprises 13 residues. This clonotype was detected ten times or more. A read error may produce the germline difference seen at one junction end. Regions amplified from RNA transcripts were the TCR beta CDR3 regions. A set of HTBI primers served as the primers for a first-round RT-PCR of the TCR CDR3. MiXCR, applied by TCRdb to the multiplex PCR reads, yields one record per CDR3 protein. This sample has under 350,000 distinct CDR3 sequences, with roughly an eighth found just once.

The sequenced sample was blood. The sequence came from a woman between 35 and 50 years old with Graves' hyperthyroidism. The chain couples TRBV15 to TRBJ2-5; 7 nucleotides line up with TRBD2. The CDR3 DNA reads TGTGCCACCAGGGCGGGAGACCAAGGGACCCAGTACTTC. This gives the protein CATRAGDQGTQYF.